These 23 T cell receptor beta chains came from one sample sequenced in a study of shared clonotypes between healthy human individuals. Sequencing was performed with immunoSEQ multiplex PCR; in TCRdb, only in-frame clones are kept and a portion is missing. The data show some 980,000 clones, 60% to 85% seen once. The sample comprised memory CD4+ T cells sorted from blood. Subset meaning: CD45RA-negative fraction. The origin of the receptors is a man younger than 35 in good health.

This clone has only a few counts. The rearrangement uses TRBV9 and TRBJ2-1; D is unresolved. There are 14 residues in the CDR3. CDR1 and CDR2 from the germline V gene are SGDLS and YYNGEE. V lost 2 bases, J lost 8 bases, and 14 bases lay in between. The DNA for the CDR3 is TGTGCCAGCAGCGTCCGGGTCGATGTCGATGAGCAGTTCTTC. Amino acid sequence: CASSVRVDVDEQFF.

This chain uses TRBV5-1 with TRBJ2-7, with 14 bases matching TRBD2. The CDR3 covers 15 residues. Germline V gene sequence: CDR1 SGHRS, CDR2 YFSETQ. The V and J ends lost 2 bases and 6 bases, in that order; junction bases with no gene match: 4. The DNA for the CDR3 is TGCGCCAGCAGCTTCGGACTAGCGGGGGGCCGCGAGCAGTACTTC. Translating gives CASSFGLAGGREQYF. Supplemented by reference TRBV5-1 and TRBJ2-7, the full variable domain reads KAGVTQTPRYLIKTRGQQVTLSCSPISGHRSVSWYQQTPGQGLQFLFEYFSETQRNKGNFPGRFSGRQFSNSRSEMNVSTLELGDSALYLCASSFGLAGGREQYFGPGTRLTVT.

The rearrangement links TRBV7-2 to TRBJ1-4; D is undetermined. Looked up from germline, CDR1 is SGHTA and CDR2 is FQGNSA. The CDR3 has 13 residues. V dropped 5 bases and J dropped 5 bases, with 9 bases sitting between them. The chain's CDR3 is CASSQRRNEKLFF. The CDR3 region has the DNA TGTGCCAGCAGCCAAAGACGGAATGAAAAACTGTTTTTT.

The CDR3 reads CASSPGQRGGSEAFF. The CDR3 DNA reads TGTGCCAGCAGCCCTGGGCAGAGAGGGGGGTCTGAAGCTTTCTTT. The genes are TRBV6-1 and TRBJ1-1; maybe TRBD1 (6 bases). CDR3 length: 15 amino acids. The germline CDR1 and CDR2 sequences are MNHNS and SASEGT. Trimming took 6 bases from V and 6 from J, leaving 20 bases between them.

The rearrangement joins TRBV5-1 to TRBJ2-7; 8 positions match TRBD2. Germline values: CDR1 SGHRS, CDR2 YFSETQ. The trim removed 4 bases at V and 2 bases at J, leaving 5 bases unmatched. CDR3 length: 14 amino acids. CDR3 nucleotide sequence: TGCGCCAGCAGCGCGGGGGGACGGACCTACGAGCAGTACTTC. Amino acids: CASSAGGRTYEQYF.

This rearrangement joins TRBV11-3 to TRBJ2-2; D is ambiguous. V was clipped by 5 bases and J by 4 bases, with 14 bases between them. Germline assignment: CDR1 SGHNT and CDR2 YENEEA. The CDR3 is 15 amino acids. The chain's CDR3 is CASSHRTGSTGELFF. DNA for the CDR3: TGTGCCAGCAGCCACCGTACCGGCAGCACCGGGGAGCTGTTTTTT.

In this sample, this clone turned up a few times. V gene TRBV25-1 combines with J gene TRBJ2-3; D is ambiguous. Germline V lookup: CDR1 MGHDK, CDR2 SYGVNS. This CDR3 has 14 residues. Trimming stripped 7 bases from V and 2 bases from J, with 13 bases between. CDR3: CASKQSTYTDTQYF. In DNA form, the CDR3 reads TGTGCCAGCAAACAATCGACGTACACAGATACGCAGTATTTT.

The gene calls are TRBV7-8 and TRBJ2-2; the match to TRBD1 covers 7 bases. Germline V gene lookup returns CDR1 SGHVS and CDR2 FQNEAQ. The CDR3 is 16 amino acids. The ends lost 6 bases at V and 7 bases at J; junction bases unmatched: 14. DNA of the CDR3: TGTGCCAGCAGTTCCCGACAGGGAGTGTCTATCGGGGAGCTGTTTTTT. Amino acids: CASSSRQGVSIGELFF.

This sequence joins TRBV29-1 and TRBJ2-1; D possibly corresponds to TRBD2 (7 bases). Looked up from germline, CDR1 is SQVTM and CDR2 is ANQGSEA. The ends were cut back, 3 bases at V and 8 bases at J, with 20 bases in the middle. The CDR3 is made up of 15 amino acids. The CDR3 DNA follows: TGCAGCGTTGAGAGGGGGAGGGGTAACCCGGATGAGCAGTTCTTC. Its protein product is CSVERGRGNPDEQFF.

This CDR3 is CAWSVGGTRGYTF. The CDR3 DNA follows: TGTGCCTGGAGTGTCGGGGGTACGCGGGGCTACACCTTC. This sequence joins TRBV30 and TRBJ1-2; the D gene is possibly TRBD1 (5 bases). In germline, CDR1 is GTSNPN, CDR2 SVGIG (reference sequence). This CDR3 is 13 amino acids long. Trimming stripped 0 bases from V and 8 bases from J, with 13 bases between.

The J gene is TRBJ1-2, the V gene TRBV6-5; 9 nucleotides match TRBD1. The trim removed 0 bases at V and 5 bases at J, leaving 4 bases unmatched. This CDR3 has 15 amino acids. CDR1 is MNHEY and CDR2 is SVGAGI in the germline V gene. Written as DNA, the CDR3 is TGTGCCAGCAGTTACTCCGTGACAGGGGGGTATGGCTACACCTTC. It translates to CASSYSVTGGYGYTF.

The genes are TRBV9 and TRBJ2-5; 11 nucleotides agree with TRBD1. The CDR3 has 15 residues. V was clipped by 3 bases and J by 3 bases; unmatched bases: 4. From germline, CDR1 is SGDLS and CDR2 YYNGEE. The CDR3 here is CASSGGTGGKETQYF. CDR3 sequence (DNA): TGTGCCAGCAGCGGTGGGACAGGGGGGAAAGAGACCCAGTACTTC.

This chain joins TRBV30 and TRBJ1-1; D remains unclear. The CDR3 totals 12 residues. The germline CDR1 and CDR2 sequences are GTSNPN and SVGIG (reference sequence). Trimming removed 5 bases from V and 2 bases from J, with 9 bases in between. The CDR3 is CAWDILNTEAFF. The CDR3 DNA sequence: TGTGCCTGGGACATACTAAACACTGAAGCTTTCTTT.

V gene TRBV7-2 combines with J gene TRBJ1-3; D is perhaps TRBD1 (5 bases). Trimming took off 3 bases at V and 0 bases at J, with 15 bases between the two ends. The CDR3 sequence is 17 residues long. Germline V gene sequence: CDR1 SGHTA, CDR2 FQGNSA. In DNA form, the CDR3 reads TGTGCCAGCAGCTTTTTAGGTGGGACGCTCTCTGGAAACACCATATATTTT. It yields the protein CASSFLGGTLSGNTIYF.

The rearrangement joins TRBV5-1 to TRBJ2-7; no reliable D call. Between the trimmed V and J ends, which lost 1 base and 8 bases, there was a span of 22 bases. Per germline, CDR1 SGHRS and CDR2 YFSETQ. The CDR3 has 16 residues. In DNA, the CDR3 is TGCGCCAGCAGCTTGCAAGATATCGGAGCCCGCCCGCAGCAGTACTTC. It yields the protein CASSLQDIGARPQQYF.

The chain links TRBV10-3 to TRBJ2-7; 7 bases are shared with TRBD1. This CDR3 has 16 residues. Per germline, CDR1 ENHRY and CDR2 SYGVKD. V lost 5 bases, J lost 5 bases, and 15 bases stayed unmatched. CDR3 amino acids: CAISSRKGTVYDEQYF. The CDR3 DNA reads TGTGCCATCAGTTCACGAAAGGGGACAGTCTACGACGAGCAGTACTTC.

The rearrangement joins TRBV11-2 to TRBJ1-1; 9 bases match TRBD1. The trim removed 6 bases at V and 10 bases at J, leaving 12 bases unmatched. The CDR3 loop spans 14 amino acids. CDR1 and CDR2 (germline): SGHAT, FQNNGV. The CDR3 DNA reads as TGTGCCAGCAGTCCTACAGGGGGCGGGACCCGAGCTTTCTTT. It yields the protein CASSPTGGGTRAFF.

The CDR3 here is CASSWSSGRMETQYF. CDR3 DNA: TGTGCCAGCAGCTGGAGTAGCGGGAGGATGGAGACCCAGTACTTC. The gene calls are TRBV7-2 and TRBJ2-5; TRBD2 matches 10 bases. The germline gives CDR1 SGHTA, CDR2 FQGNSA. The CDR3 is 15 amino acids. J gave up 5 bases and V 4 bases, and 7 bases lay outside the gene matches.

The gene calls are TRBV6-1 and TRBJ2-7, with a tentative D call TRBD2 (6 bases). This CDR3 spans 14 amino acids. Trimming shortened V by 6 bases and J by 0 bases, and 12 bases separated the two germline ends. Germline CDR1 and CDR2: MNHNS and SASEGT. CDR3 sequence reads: CASRVEGRSYEQYF. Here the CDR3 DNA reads TGTGCCAGCAGGGTGGAGGGTCGCTCCTACGAGCAGTACTTC.

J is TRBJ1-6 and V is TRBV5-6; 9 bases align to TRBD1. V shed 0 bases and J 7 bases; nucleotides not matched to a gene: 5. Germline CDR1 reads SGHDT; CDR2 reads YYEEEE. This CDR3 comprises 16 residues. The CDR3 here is CASSLGRGTGNSPLHF. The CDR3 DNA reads TGTGCCAGCAGCTTGGGGAGGGGGACAGGGAATTCACCCCTCCACTTT.

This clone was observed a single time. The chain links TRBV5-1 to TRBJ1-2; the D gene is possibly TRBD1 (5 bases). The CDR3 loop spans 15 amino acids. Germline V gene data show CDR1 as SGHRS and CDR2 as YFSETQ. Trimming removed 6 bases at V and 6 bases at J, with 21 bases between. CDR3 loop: CASKMKGTAIDGYTF. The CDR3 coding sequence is TGCGCCAGCAAGATGAAGGGGACCGCTATCGATGGCTACACCTTC.

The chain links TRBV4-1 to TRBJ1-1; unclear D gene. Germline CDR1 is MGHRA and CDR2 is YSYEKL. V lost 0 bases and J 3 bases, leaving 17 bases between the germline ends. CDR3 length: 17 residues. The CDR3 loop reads CASSQEINRQVHTEAFF. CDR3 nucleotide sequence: TGCGCCAGCAGCCAAGAAATAAATCGGCAGGTTCACACTGAAGCTTTCTTT.

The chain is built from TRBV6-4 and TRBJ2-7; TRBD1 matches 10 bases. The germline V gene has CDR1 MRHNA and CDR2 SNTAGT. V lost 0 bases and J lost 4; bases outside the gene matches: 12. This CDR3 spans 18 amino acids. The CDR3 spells CASSDSKKFRTGGYEQYF. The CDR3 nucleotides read TGTGCCAGCAGTGACTCGAAGAAGTTCAGGACAGGGGGATACGAGCAGTACTTC.